Sequencing of this T cell receptor (beta chain) was carried out in a study of blood T cells in healthy people across ages. The second PCR ran about 6 to 11 cycles with a sample-barcoded 5' primer and J-beta primers. TCRdb used MiXCR to reprocess the 5' RACE reads, holding one entry per CDR3 protein. Of around 1,000,000 distinct CDR3 sequences listed, less than 45% are singletons. Trimming took off 0 bases at V and 4 bases at J, with 18 bases between the two ends. The CDR3 is made up of 17 amino acids. Germline CDR1 SGHVS, CDR2 FQNEAQ. This chain joins TRBV7-8 and TRBJ1-2; perhaps TRBD1 as D (6 bases). Sequenced sample: blood. This receptor was taken from a man between 18 and 35 years old in good health. This CDR3 is CASSLAVAPRGIYGYTF. DNA for the CDR3: TGTGCCAGCAGCTTAGCGGTGGCTCCTAGGGGGATCTATGGCTACACCTTC.